This TCR beta chain was recorded in a study of blood T cell repertoires in COVID-19. The V gene's germline CDR1 is DFQATT and CDR2 SNEGSKA (reference sequence). The length of the CDR3 is 13 residues. Trimming took 3 bases from V and 1 from J, leaving 9 bases between them. Assay used: immunoSEQ multiplex PCR; TCRdb lists only in-frame clones, some missing. The table shows under 200,000 clones, with roughly 75% occurring only once. This clonotype originated in a man between 70 and 80 years old with active or convalescent COVID-19. The sample consisted of peripheral blood. V and J are TRBV20-1 and TRBJ1-1; unclear D gene. DNA for the CDR3: TGCAGTGCTAGTTTTCAGGAGAACACTGAAGCTTTCTTT. It is translated as CSASFQENTEAFF.